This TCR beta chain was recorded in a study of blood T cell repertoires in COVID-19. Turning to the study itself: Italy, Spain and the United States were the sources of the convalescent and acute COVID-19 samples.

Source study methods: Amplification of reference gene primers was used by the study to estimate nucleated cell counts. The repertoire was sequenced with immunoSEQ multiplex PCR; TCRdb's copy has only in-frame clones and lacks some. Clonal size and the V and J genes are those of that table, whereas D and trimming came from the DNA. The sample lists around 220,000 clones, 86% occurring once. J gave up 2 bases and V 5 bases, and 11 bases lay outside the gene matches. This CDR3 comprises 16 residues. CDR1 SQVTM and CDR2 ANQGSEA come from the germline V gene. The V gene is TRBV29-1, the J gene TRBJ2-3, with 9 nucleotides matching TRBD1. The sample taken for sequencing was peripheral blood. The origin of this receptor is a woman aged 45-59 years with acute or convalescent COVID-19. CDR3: CSVMGGQGWHTDTQYF. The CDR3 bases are TGCAGCGTTATGGGAGGACAGGGGTGGCACACAGATACGCAGTATTTT.